This T cell receptor (beta chain) was retrieved from a study of OX40 agonist ivuxolimab in advanced cancers. Study-wide context: Ivuxolimab was a fully human IgG2 agonistic monoclonal antibody targeting the costimulatory receptor OX40 (CD134). Patients were allowed to have had prior anti-PD-1, anti-PD-L1 or anti-CTLA-4 therapy, and approximately 41% of the dose-escalation patients had previously received checkpoint inhibitors. Of the approximately 50 dose-escalation patients, hepatocellular carcinoma was present in 19, melanoma in roughly 15, renal cell carcinoma in 9 and head and neck cancer in 9. The point of sequencing TCRbeta in the periphery was to test whether ivuxolimab changed TCR sequence diversity and drove clonal T-cell expansion. Intravenous ivuxolimab was administered to patients every 2 weeks at six dose levels: 0.01, 0.1, 0.3, 1.5, 3 and 10 mg/kg. In the dose-escalation cohort, 70% to 85% of patients were male, and the mean age was around 65 years with a range of roughly 23 to 79. The paper reports the monotherapy dose-escalation portion (N of about 54 patients) of the phase I ivuxolimab trial. Partial responses were achieved by three dose-escalation patients, of whom one had hepatocellular carcinoma and two had cutaneous melanoma. Overall results and qualifications from the work: Low levels of normalized T-cell clonal expansion were also shown by some nonresponding patients. Which antigens the clonally expanded peripheral T cells were specific for was not determined. At doses of 0.1 to 3.0 mg/kg, clonal expansion of both CD4+ and CD8+ blood T cells was observed from baseline to week 6. After ivuxolimab, expanded clones were on average more numerous among CD8+ T cells than among CD4+ T cells. In partial responders in the 0.1-3.0 mg/kg groups, normalized peripheral clonal expansion was found to be among the lowest, especially among CD8+ T cells.

Genomic DNA was isolated from the sorted cells so that the TCRbeta CDR3 region could be sequenced. TCRbeta CDR3 regions were sequenced using the immunoSEQ Assay. This immuneACCESS table, as held by TCRdb, lists in-frame sequences with V and J called but not all clones. Of the missing ones, under half trace to an unresolved V gene in checked studies; the others have no known cause. Within this sample are approximately 50,000 clones, with 70% to 80% of them counted one time only. The biggest ten clones account for around 4.2% of the sample. The trial excluded patients who had a history of autoimmune disease or were on systemic immunosuppression. Peripheral blood for TCR sequencing was collected from all dose cohorts at baseline, on cycle 4 day 1, and on cycle 7 day 1. The samples were drawn from a first-in-human, open-label, multicenter phase I dose-escalation trial of ivuxolimab. The trial enrolled adults with locally advanced or metastatic head and neck squamous cell, hepatocellular, melanoma or renal cell carcinoma. Before TCR sequencing, CD4+ T cells and CD8+ T cells from peripheral blood were sorted into separate populations.

Inclusive of the bounding cysteine and phenylalanine, the CDR3 is 14 residues long. Just CDR3 DNA is preserved here, 42 bases in frame from base 1. Trimmed from V: 5 bases; trimmed from J: 8 bases; junction bases lacking a gene match: 8. The germline V gene (reference sequence) sets CDR1 to MNHEY and CDR2 to SMNVEV. Remarks on this clone: The antigen it recognizes is unknown. Base-call qualities are not available, and no considerably larger clone is one nucleotide away.

This TCR came from an adult with an advanced solid tumor such as melanoma, head and neck, liver or kidney cancer. Recombination linked TRBV27 to TRBJ2-1, with 8 middle bases fitting TRBD2. Sequencing used CD4+ or CD8+ T cells sorted from blood, obtained in a trial of the OX40 agonist ivuxolimab. The CDR3: CASSLTGLVDEQFF. The nucleotides read TGTGCCAGCAGTCTAACGGGACTAGTCGATGAGCAGTTCTTC.